Below, 24 T cell receptor beta chains from the same sample are listed, as sequenced in a study of cytomegalovirus exposure and HLA in healthy donors. 13 Jbeta primers and 60 Vbeta primers were used for the PCR. Some clones are missing from TCRdb's copy, which holds only in-frame ones; the method was immunoSEQ multiplex PCR. The sample has approximately 79,000 clones, 60% to 85% seen once. Sequencing used PBMCs. The receptors shown here come from a boy younger than 18 in good health and CMV-seronegative.

V and J are TRBV6-1 and TRBJ2-7; unclear D gene. V was cut by 4 bases and J by 3 bases, with 4 bases left in between. The CDR3 is 11 amino acids. Germline CDR1 is MNHNS and CDR2 is SASEGT. CDR3 sequence (DNA): TGTGCCAGCAGTGTCGTCTACGAGCAGTACTTC. It encodes CASSVVYEQYF.

The chain uses TRBV5-1 and TRBJ2-1; D possibly corresponds to TRBD2 (6 bases). Germline CDR1 and CDR2: SGHRS and YFSETQ. V lost 3 bases and J 4 bases, leaving 11 bases between the germline ends. The CDR3 consists of 14 residues. The DNA of the CDR3 is TGCGCCAGCAGCTACATTGGGGGGTACAATGAGCAGTTCTTC. Its translation is CASSYIGGYNEQFF.

This clone came up a few times. The gene calls are TRBV6-1 and TRBJ2-7; 8 nucleotides match TRBD2. Unmatched junction bases numbered 2, after V lost 1 base and J lost 0 bases. CDR1 and CDR2 (germline): MNHNS, SASEGT. This CDR3 spans 15 amino acids. CDR3 bases: TGTGCCAGCAGTGAAGGAAGCGGGAGCTCCTACGAGCAGTACTTC. It specifies CASSEGSGSSYEQYF.

This clone has a handful of counts. The chain links TRBV4-1 to TRBJ1-1, with D perhaps matching TRBD1 (6 bases). V lost 2 bases to trimming and J lost 1 base, with 11 bases between them. CDR3 length equals 15 residues. CDR1 MGHRA and CDR2 YSYEKL come from the germline V gene. The CDR3 region is CASSQSSRGNTEAFF. CDR3 DNA: TGCGCCAGCAGCCAATCAAGCAGGGGGAACACTGAAGCTTTCTTT.

This clone occurred once. The rearrangement links TRBV6-1 to TRBJ1-6; 9 positions agree with TRBD1. CDR1 is MNHNS and CDR2 is SASEGT in the germline V gene. The CDR3 is made up of 17 amino acids. With 4 bases clipped from V and 1 base from J, the junction kept 5 bases outside the gene matches. CDR3 bases: TGTGCCAGCAGTGGCCGGGACAGGGTATCCTATAATTCACCCCTCCACTTT. Its translation is CASSGRDRVSYNSPLHF.

The chain employs TRBV19 and TRBJ1-2; 9 nucleotides agree with TRBD1. Germline CDR1 LNHDA, CDR2 SQIVND (reference sequence). The CDR3 sequence is 12 residues long. J lost 7 bases, V lost 10 bases, and 7 bases had no gene match. CDR3 sequence: CATLQGAVGYTF. The CDR3, as DNA: TGTGCCACACTACAGGGGGCGGTTGGCTACACCTTC.

Notes on this clone: Mismatch with germline at one junction end may stem from a read error. The CDR3: CASSQSPGLAGFF. The CDR3, as DNA: TGTGCCAGCAGCCAATCCCCGGGACTAGCGGGTTTCTTC. The chain uses TRBV4-2 and TRBJ2-7; 12 bases align to TRBD2. Germline V gene sequence: CDR1 LGHNA, CDR2 YNFKEQ. CDR3 length: 13 residues.

This clone was counted a few times. The V gene is TRBV4-3, the J gene TRBJ2-7, with D perhaps TRBD1 (5 bases). V was clipped by 1 base and J by 2 bases, with 12 bases between them. The CDR3 length is 15 residues. Germline loops: CDR1 LGHNA, CDR2 YSLEER. CDR3 amino acids: CASSQAGKFPYEQYF. The CDR3 DNA is TGCGCCAGCAGCCAAGCAGGGAAGTTCCCCTACGAGCAGTACTTC.

On this clone: The same CDR3 can be traced to other DNA sequences in this sample. V usage is TRBV30 and J usage is TRBJ1-3, with D unresolved. The CDR3 loop spans 16 amino acids. Trimming removed 5 bases from V and 0 bases from J, with 17 bases in between. Germline-derived CDR1 and CDR2 are GTSNPN and SVGIG (reference sequence). The chain's CDR3 is CAWEGGSGYSGNTIYF. Here the CDR3 DNA reads TGTGCCTGGGAGGGCGGCAGCGGCTACTCTGGAAACACCATATATTTT.

The chain carries TRBV5-4 and TRBJ2-2; 10 nucleotides match TRBD2. This CDR3 has 16 amino acids. Germline trimming cut 3 bases from V and 4 bases from J; bases unmatched to any gene: 6. Germline V gene sequence: CDR1 SGHNT, CDR2 YYREEE (reference sequence). This chain's CDR3 is CASSSLAGVSTGELFF. The DNA of the CDR3 is TGTGCCAGCAGCTCCCTAGCGGGGGTGAGCACCGGGGAGCTGTTTTTT.

This sequence joins TRBV4-1 and TRBJ2-7; D gene ambiguous. Per the germline V gene, CDR1 is MGHRA and CDR2 is YSYEKL. The CDR3 covers 13 residues. V gave up 1 base and J gave up 1 base, with 5 bases separating them. CDR3: CASSQVLSYEQYF. For the CDR3, the DNA is TGCGCCAGCAGCCAAGTTCTATCCTACGAGCAGTACTTC.

In this sample, this clone turned up a few times. The CDR3 DNA follows: TGCGCCAGCAGCCAAGATAGGGAGGAGGAAGGAGATACGCAGTATTTT. Translating gives CASSQDREEEGDTQYF. V is TRBV4-1 and J is TRBJ2-3; maybe TRBD2 (6 bases). The CDR3 spans 16 residues. V shed 0 bases and J shed 5 bases, with 15 bases lying between them. CDR1 MGHRA and CDR2 YSYEKL come from the germline V gene.

The gene calls are TRBV18 and TRBJ1-6; 8 nucleotides agree with TRBD1. CDR3 length equals 16 residues. V lost 4 bases, J lost 7 bases, and 9 bases stayed unmatched. Per germline, CDR1 KGHSH and CDR2 LQKENI. CDR3 residues: CASSLIGQGRNSPLHF. CDR3 coding DNA: TGTGCCAGCTCACTGATCGGACAGGGTCGGAATTCACCCCTCCACTTT.

The chain has TRBV27 and TRBJ2-6, with D unresolved. Trimming stripped 5 bases from V and 1 base from J, with 9 bases between. The CDR3 is 15 amino acids. The germline gives CDR1 MNHEY, CDR2 SMNVEV (reference sequence). CDR3: CASSHTASGANVLTF. CDR3 nucleotides: TGTGCCAGCAGTCATACAGCATCTGGGGCCAACGTCCTGACTTTC.

The V and J genes are TRBV11-2 and TRBJ2-1; TRBD2 matches 7 bases. The CDR3 contains 13 residues. Germline loops: CDR1 SGHAT, CDR2 FQNNGV. V shed 5 bases and J 5 bases; nucleotides not matched to a gene: 3. The CDR3: CASSPAGNNEQFF. CDR3 in DNA: TGTGCCAGCAGCCCAGCGGGGAACAATGAGCAGTTCTTC.

This clone was counted a single time. The sample contains more than one DNA sequence encoding this CDR3. The rearrangement joins TRBV2 to TRBJ1-6; D not certain. Trimming shortened V by 3 bases and J by 0 bases, and 15 bases separated the two germline ends. The V gene's germline CDR1 is SNHLY and CDR2 FYNNEI. CDR3 length: 18 amino acids. The CDR3 bases are TGTGCCAGCAGTGAGGTCCCACCATCGAGCTCCTATAATTCACCCCTCCACTTT. Its translation is CASSEVPPSSSYNSPLHF.

The rearrangement uses TRBV5-1 and TRBJ1-6; weak D call: TRBD1 (6 bases). This CDR3 comprises 15 residues. Trimming stripped 6 bases from V and 8 bases from J, with 18 bases between. CDR1 SGHRS and CDR2 YFSETQ come from the germline V gene. CDR3 coding DNA: TGCGCCAGCACCACAGGGCCAGGGGTGGATTCACCCCTCCACTTT. Protein sequence: CASTTGPGVDSPLHF.

The CDR3 DNA follows: TGTGCCAGCAGCCGAGACGGGACTCCATCCTACGAGCAGTACTTC. Its translation is CASSRDGTPSYEQYF. The rearrangement joins TRBV14 to TRBJ2-7; D might be TRBD2 (6 bases). The V end was cut by 4 bases, the J end by 1 base, with 14 bases between. The CDR3 totals 15 residues. CDR1 and CDR2 (germline): SGHDN, FVKESK.

V is TRBV7-2 and J is TRBJ2-7, with 14 bases matching TRBD2. Germline CDR1 is SGHTA and CDR2 is FQGNSA. J gave up 2 bases and V 4 bases, and 7 bases lay outside the gene matches. The CDR3 has 17 residues. In nucleotides, the CDR3 is TGTGCCAGCAGCTCGGGACTAGCGGGGGCCGCTGCCTACGAGCAGTACTTC. This codes for CASSSGLAGAAAYEQYF.

V usage is TRBV7-7 and J usage is TRBJ2-2; TRBD2 matches at 7 bases. The V segment lost 5 bases and the J segment 8 bases; nucleotides outside the gene matches: 5. Germline V gives CDR1 SSHAT, CDR2 FNYEAQ (reference sequence). The CDR3 is 13 amino acids. Written as DNA, the CDR3 is TGTGCCAGCAGCCGCACTAGCGCAGGGGAGCTGTTTTTT. The encoded protein is CASSRTSAGELFF.

The chain carries TRBV5-1 and TRBJ1-5; maybe TRBD1 (5 bases). V lost 5 bases and J 1 base, leaving 7 bases between the germline ends. The CDR3 has 13 residues. Germline lookup yields CDR1 SGHRS and CDR2 YFSETQ. CDR3 in DNA: TGCGCCAGCAGTAGGGGAAGCAATCAGCCCCAGCATTTT. It is translated as CASSRGSNQPQHF.

This chain links TRBV15 with TRBJ1-2; D call uncertain. This CDR3 is built from 15 residues. CDR1 is LNHNV, CDR2 YYDKDF, per germline (reference sequence). V gave up 0 bases and J gave up 4 bases, with 12 bases separating them. The DNA of the CDR3 is TGTGCCACCAGCAGAGATTTGGAGACCCTCTATGGCTACACCTTC. Amino acid sequence: CATSRDLETLYGYTF. Looking up the rest from reference TRBV15 and TRBJ1-2 gives the full variable domain: DAMVIQNPRYQVTQFGKPVTLSCSQTLNHNVMYWYQQKSSQAPKLLFHYYDKDFNNEADTPDNFQSRRPNTSFCFLDIRSPGLGDTAMYLCATSRDLETLYGYTFGSGTRLTVV.

This clone occurred a few times. The chain carries TRBV7-3 and TRBJ1-1; TRBD1 might be the D (5 bases). Germline values: CDR1 SGHTA, CDR2 FQGTGA. The CDR3 totals 15 residues. Trimming pared 7 bases from V and 4 bases from J, leaving 19 bases between. CDR3 in amino acids: CASNEGTGGVTEAFF. CDR3 bases: TGTGCCAGCAATGAGGGAACCGGGGGGGTCACTGAAGCTTTCTTT.

The chain recombines TRBV6-5 with TRBJ2-2; TRBD1 aligns across 7 bases. Germline CDR1 MNHEY, CDR2 SVGAGI. V was clipped by 11 bases and J by 0 bases; unmatched bases: 3. The CDR3 loop spans 13 amino acids. CDR3 region: CAVTGANTGELFF. The CDR3, as DNA: TGTGCCGTCACAGGGGCGAACACCGGGGAGCTGTTTTTT.